This T cell receptor (beta chain) emerged from a study of blood T cell repertoires in COVID-19. The overall study: Some COVID-19 samples were acute and others convalescent; all came from the United States, Italy and Spain. The cDNA or gDNA used as material had been derived from T cells, B-cell-depleted T cells, or PBMCs.

In the authors' methods: Amplifying reference gene primers gave estimates of nucleated cell counts. Method: immunoSEQ multiplex PCR; TCRdb's copy keeps in-frame clones and lacks some. The V and J calls and clone size were taken over from that table, and D and trimming were inferred from the DNA. This sample carries some 150,000 clones, more than 75% of them seen once, and the ten largest clones take 2% to 2.5%. The CDR3 sequence is 15 residues long. Germline CDR1 is SNHLY and CDR2 is FYNNEI. J gave up 0 bases and V 9 bases, and 3 bases lay outside the gene matches. This TCR came from a man aged 45-60 years with active COVID-19. This chain joins TRBV2 and TRBJ2-1; 12 bases are a match to TRBD2. The specimen sequenced was peripheral blood. The CDR3 here is CARTSGGSSYNEQFF. In DNA, the CDR3 is TGTGCCAGGACTAGCGGGGGAAGCTCCTACAATGAGCAGTTCTTC.